The 24 T cell receptor beta chains reported below all come from one sample, sequenced in a study of long-term antiretroviral therapy in people with HIV. At survey level, the immunoSEQ assay was run in its v3.0 version. The assay was immunoSEQ multiplex PCR, and TCRdb's table has in-frame clones only and misses some. Among over 15,000 clones listed, 75% to 90% were seen once. Sequencing used unsorted PBMCs, obtained 4.2 years after starting antiretroviral therapy. The origin of the receptors is a man aged 50-60 years with HIV.

J is TRBJ1-6 and V is TRBV7-9; D is ambiguous. Trimming shortened V by 0 bases and J by 7 bases, and 10 bases separated the two germline ends. From germline, CDR1 is SEHNR and CDR2 FQNEAQ (reference sequence). This CDR3 region has 15 residues. The CDR3 is CASSLARTENSPLHF. CDR3 nucleotides: TGTGCCAGCAGCTTAGCGCGGACTGAGAATTCACCCCTCCACTTT.

The J gene is TRBJ2-7, the V gene TRBV4-3; 8 bases fit TRBD1. The CDR3 runs 14 residues. Germline trimming cut 7 bases from V and 0 bases from J; bases unmatched to any gene: 5. Germline V gene lookup returns CDR1 LGHNA and CDR2 YSLEER. The CDR3 region has the DNA TGCGCCAGCAATGTCGGACAGGGCTCCTACGAGCAGTACTTC. Protein sequence: CASNVGQGSYEQYF.

The gene calls are TRBV29-1 and TRBJ2-7, with D possibly TRBD1 on 6 matching bases. Germline CDR1 is SQVTM and CDR2 is ANQGSEA. Between the trimmed V and J ends, which lost 4 bases and 3 bases, there was a span of 13 bases. The CDR3 is made up of 13 amino acids. In DNA form, the CDR3 reads TGCAGCGTTGTTCTCAGGGACAACTACGAGCAGTACTTC. This gives the protein CSVVLRDNYEQYF.

The chain is built from TRBV7-2 and TRBJ2-7; TRBD1 matches at 8 bases. V was pared by 5 bases and J by 3 bases, with 6 bases of the junction left unmatched. The CDR3 extends over 14 amino acids. The germline gives CDR1 SGHTA, CDR2 FQGNSA. The CDR3, as DNA: TGTGCCAGCAGCCCCGACAGGGGAGACTACGAGCAGTACTTC. Translated, it gives CASSPDRGDYEQYF.

The chain combines TRBV6-4 with TRBJ2-1, with 11 positions matching TRBD2. Trimming removed 3 bases from V and 4 bases from J; junction bases left unmatched: 5. The CDR3 contains 16 residues. Germline V gene data show CDR1 as MRHNA and CDR2 as SNTAGT. The CDR3 loop is CASSESGTSGYNEQFF. The DNA for the CDR3 is TGTGCCAGCAGTGAGTCCGGGACTAGCGGTTACAATGAGCAGTTCTTC.

The chain employs TRBV28 and TRBJ2-7, with 11 bases aligning to TRBD2. Germline CDR1 MDHEN, CDR2 SYDVKM. With V trimmed by 6 bases and J by 0 bases, 4 bases remained unmatched. This CDR3 region has 15 residues. The CDR3 here is CASSYGTSGSYEQYF. Here the CDR3 DNA reads TGTGCCAGCAGCTACGGGACTAGCGGCTCCTACGAGCAGTACTTC.

The chain carries TRBV19 and TRBJ1-5, with 8 nucleotides matching TRBD1. Germline CDR1 is LNHDA and CDR2 is SQIVND (reference sequence). V shed 4 bases, J shed 0 bases, and the junction held 5 bases outside the gene matches. The CDR3 runs to 16 residues. The CDR3 loop reads CASSTWTGSSNQPQHF. DNA of the CDR3: TGTGCCAGTAGTACCTGGACAGGGTCTAGCAATCAGCCCCAGCATTTT.

The chain combines TRBV7-6 with TRBJ1-1; the D is unclear. Germline CDR1 and CDR2: SGHVS and FNYEAQ. This CDR3 spans 14 amino acids. The V end was cut by 5 bases, the J end by 4 bases, with 14 bases between. The CDR3 nucleotides read TGTGCCAGCAGCCTAGGGTCAAGTGGCACTGAAGCTTTCTTT. It yields the protein CASSLGSSGTEAFF.

The J gene is TRBJ2-7, the V gene TRBV6-1, with TRBD1 matching 8 bases. The V segment lost 4 bases and the J segment 3 bases; nucleotides outside the gene matches: 5. The CDR3 contains 14 residues. Germline assignment: CDR1 MNHNS and CDR2 SASEGT. CDR3 sequence: CASSGGQGLYEQYF. As DNA, the CDR3 is TGTGCCAGCAGTGGCGGACAGGGACTCTACGAGCAGTACTTC.

The V gene is TRBV11-3, the J gene TRBJ2-1, with 7 bases fitting TRBD2. The junction had 2 bases not matched to a gene; V was cut back by 3 bases and J by 0 bases. In germline, CDR1 is SGHNT, CDR2 YENEEA. The CDR3 is 15 residues long. The CDR3 loop reads CASSFGGSSYNEQFF. In DNA, the CDR3 is TGTGCCAGCAGCTTTGGCGGGAGCTCCTACAATGAGCAGTTCTTC.

V and J are TRBV29-1 and TRBJ2-7, with 9 bases that match TRBD1. This CDR3 contains 14 residues. V shed 7 bases and J 2 bases; nucleotides not matched to a gene: 9. Per germline, CDR1 SQVTM and CDR2 ANQGSEA. CDR3 sequence (DNA): TGCAGCGCCAAGCCCCGGGACAGGGCCTACGAGCAGTACTTC. Protein product: CSAKPRDRAYEQYF.

The chain recombines TRBV6-1 with TRBJ1-2, with TRBD1 matching 7 bases. CDR3 length: 14 residues. In germline, CDR1 is MNHNS, CDR2 SASEGT. Unmatched junction bases numbered 1, after V lost 3 bases and J lost 0 bases. CDR3 amino acids: CASSETGTNYGYTF. DNA for the CDR3: TGTGCCAGCAGTGAGACAGGGACTAACTATGGCTACACCTTC.

This chain uses TRBV28 with TRBJ1-5, with 7 nucleotides matching TRBD1. Germline-derived CDR1 and CDR2 are MDHEN and SYDVKM. The CDR3 extends over 14 amino acids. The trim removed 7 bases at V and 11 bases at J, leaving 14 bases unmatched. The CDR3 region is CASNILTGFGAQHF. CDR3 sequence (DNA): TGTGCCAGCAATATACTGACAGGGTTTGGGGCCCAGCATTTT.

The chain recombines TRBV5-6 with TRBJ2-7, with D uncertain. Germline V lookup: CDR1 SGHDT, CDR2 YYEEEE. This CDR3 is 14 amino acids long. The ends were cut back, 2 bases at V and 2 bases at J, with 11 bases in the middle. In DNA, the CDR3 is TGTGCCAGCAGCTTAGTTGGCCGACCCTACGAGCAGTACTTC. This codes for CASSLVGRPYEQYF.

The chain combines TRBV28 with TRBJ1-6; a possible D gene is TRBD1 (5 bases). Germline CDR1 is MDHEN and CDR2 is SYDVKM. V lost 3 bases and J 10 bases, leaving 10 bases between the germline ends. The CDR3 has 13 amino acids. The CDR3, as DNA: TGTGCCAGCAGTTTGCCAGGGCTGTCACCCCTCCACTTT. It is translated as CASSLPGLSPLHF.

To note about this clone: A read error may produce the germline difference seen at one junction end. The V call is TRBV25-1, the J call TRBJ2-7, with TRBD1 as a possible D gene (6 bases). The CDR3 has 13 residues. Germline CDR1 is MGHDK and CDR2 is SYGVNS. CDR3 residues: CASSEGVSYEQYF. The CDR3 DNA is TGTGCCAGTAGTGAGGGGGTCTCCTACGAGCAGTACTTC.

This chain links TRBV30 with TRBJ1-5; maybe TRBD1 (5 bases). Per the germline V gene, CDR1 is GTSNPN and CDR2 is SVGIG (reference sequence). V shed 2 bases and J shed 2 bases, with 10 bases lying between them. This CDR3 is 14 amino acids long. The CDR3 reads CAWSPGIGNQPQHF. In DNA form, the CDR3 reads TGTGCCTGGAGTCCAGGGATAGGCAATCAGCCCCAGCATTTT.

This clone was counted a single time. CDR3: CSARDKTGEFF. CDR3 nucleotide sequence: TGCAGTGCTAGAGATAAGACAGGGGAGTTCTTC. V is TRBV20-1 and J is TRBJ2-1, with 8 bases fitting TRBD1. The CDR3 sequence is 11 residues long. With V trimmed by 0 bases and J by 14 bases, 3 bases remained unmatched. Germline CDR1 reads DFQATT; CDR2 reads SNEGSKA (reference sequence).

The chain links TRBV6-6 to TRBJ1-6, with D unclear. V was shortened by 0 bases and J by 6 bases, with 6 bases between the two germline ends. CDR3 size: 14 residues. Looked up from germline, CDR1 is MNHNY and CDR2 is SVGAGI (reference sequence). CDR3 sequence reads: CASSYSAGNSPLHF. CDR3 DNA: TGTGCCAGCAGTTACTCTGCGGGTAATTCACCCCTCCACTTT.

V usage is TRBV6-1 and J usage is TRBJ2-7, with TRBD1 matching over 8 bases. This CDR3 has 14 residues. The V segment lost 1 base and the J segment 3 bases; nucleotides outside the gene matches: 2. CDR1 and CDR2 (germline): MNHNS, SASEGT. This chain's CDR3 is CASSEGQGNYEQYF. Here the CDR3 DNA reads TGTGCCAGCAGTGAAGGACAGGGGAACTACGAGCAGTACTTC.

For the CDR3, the DNA is TGTGCCAGCAGCCATCCGGGACAGGGGACAGATACGCAGTATTTT. This sequence encodes CASSHPGQGTDTQYF. The chain couples TRBV14 to TRBJ2-3, with TRBD1 identical over 10 bases. The CDR3 covers 15 residues. In germline, CDR1 is SGHDN, CDR2 FVKESK. V trimming: 3 bases; J trimming: 3 bases; junction bases outside the gene matches: 3.

J is TRBJ2-2 and V is TRBV30; 12 bases align to TRBD2. With 0 bases clipped from V and 1 base from J, the junction kept 3 bases outside the gene matches. The CDR3 sequence is 17 residues long. Germline-derived CDR1 and CDR2 are GTSNPN and SVGIG (reference sequence). CDR3 sequence (DNA): TGTGCCTGGAGTGTACCGGGACTAGCGGGGAACACCGGGGAGCTGTTTTTT. Translated: CAWSVPGLAGNTGELFF. Based on the CDR3 plus reference TRBV30 and TRBJ2-2, the full variable domain is SQTIHQWPATLVQPVGSPLSLECTVEGTSNPNLYWYRQAAGRGLQLLFYSVGIGQISSEVPQNLSASRPQDRQFILSSKKLLLSDSGFYLCAWSVPGLAGNTGELFFGEGSRLTVL.

The chain uses TRBV4-1 and TRBJ2-7, with 8 nucleotides matching TRBD2. V lost 4 bases to trimming and J lost 5 bases; unmatched junction nucleotides: 10. CDR1 is MGHRA, CDR2 YSYEKL, per germline. There are 15 residues in the CDR3. The CDR3 coding sequence is TGCGCCAGCAGCCGGACGGACTTGCGGGGGGACGAGCAGTACTTC. Protein sequence: CASSRTDLRGDEQYF.

The chain joins TRBV5-6 to TRBJ1-6, with a weak D call TRBD1 (6 bases). Germline V CDR1 and CDR2: SGHDT, YYEEEE. Trimming left V 0 bases short and J 6 bases short, with 13 bases between. The CDR3 is 16 amino acids. The CDR3 sequence: CASSLATQGSNSPLHF. The CDR3, as DNA: TGTGCCAGCAGCTTGGCCACCCAGGGGAGTAATTCACCCCTCCACTTT.